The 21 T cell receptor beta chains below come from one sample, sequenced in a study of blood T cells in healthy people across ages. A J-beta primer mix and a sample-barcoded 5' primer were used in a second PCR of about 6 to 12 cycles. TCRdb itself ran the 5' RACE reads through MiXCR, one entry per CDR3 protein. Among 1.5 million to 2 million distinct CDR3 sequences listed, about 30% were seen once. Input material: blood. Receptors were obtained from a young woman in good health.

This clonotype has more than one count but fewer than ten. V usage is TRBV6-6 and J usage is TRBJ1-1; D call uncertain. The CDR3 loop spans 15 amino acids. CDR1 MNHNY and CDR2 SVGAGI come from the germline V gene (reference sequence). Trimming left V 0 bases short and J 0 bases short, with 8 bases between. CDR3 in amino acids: CASSYSLDMNTEAFF. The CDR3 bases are TGTGCCAGCAGTTACTCGCTCGACATGAACACTGAAGCTTTCTTT.

CDR3 nucleotides: TGTGCCAGCAGGAGGGGTTCGAATGAAAAACTGTTTTTT. This encodes CASRRGSNEKLFF. The chain joins TRBV13 to TRBJ1-4; D is perhaps TRBD1 (5 bases). The CDR3 totals 13 residues. Germline-derived CDR1 and CDR2 are PRHDT and FYEKMQ (reference sequence). The V and J ends lost 6 bases and 5 bases respectively, with 10 bases between them.

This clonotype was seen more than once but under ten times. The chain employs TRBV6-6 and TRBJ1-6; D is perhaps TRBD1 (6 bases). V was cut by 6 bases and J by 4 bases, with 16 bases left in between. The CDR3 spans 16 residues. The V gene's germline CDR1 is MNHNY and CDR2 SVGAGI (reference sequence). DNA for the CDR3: TGTGCCAGCAGATCCAGACAGGCCGAGTATAATTCACCCCTCCACTTT. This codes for CASRSRQAEYNSPLHF.

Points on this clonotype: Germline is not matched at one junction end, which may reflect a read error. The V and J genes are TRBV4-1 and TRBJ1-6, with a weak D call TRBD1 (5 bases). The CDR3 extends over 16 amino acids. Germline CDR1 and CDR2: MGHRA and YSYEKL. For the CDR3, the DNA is TGCACCAGCAGCCCCTCGGGACTACTCCGTTATTCACCCCTCTACTTT. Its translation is CTSSPSGLLRYSPLYF.

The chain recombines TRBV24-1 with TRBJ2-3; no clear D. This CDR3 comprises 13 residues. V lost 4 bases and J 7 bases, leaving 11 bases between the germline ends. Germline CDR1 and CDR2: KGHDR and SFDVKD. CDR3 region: CATSEPVKNTQYF. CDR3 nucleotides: TGTGCCACCAGTGAGCCAGTGAAGAATACGCAGTATTTT.

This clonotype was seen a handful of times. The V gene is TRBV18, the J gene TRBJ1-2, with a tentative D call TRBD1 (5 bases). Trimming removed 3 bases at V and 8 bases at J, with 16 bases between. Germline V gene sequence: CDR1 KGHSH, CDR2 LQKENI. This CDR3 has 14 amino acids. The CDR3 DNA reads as TGTGCCAGCTCACCGGGGCGCTCCTCTTTGGGCTACACCTTC. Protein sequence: CASSPGRSSLGYTF.

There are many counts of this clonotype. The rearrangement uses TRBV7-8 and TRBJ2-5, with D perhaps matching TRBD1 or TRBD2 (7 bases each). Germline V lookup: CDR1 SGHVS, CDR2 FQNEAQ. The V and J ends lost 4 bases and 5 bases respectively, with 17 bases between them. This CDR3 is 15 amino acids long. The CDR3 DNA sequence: TGTGCCAGCAGCTCCCAGGGGGAGGGCCTTGAGACCCAGTACTTC. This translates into CASSSQGEGLETQYF.

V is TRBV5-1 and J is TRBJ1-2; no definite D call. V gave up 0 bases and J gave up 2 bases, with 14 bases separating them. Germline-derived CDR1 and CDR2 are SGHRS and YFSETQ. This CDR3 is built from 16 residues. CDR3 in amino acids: CASSLGDTNKNYGYTF. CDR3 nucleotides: TGCGCCAGCAGCTTGGGTGACACCAACAAAAACTATGGCTACACCTTC.

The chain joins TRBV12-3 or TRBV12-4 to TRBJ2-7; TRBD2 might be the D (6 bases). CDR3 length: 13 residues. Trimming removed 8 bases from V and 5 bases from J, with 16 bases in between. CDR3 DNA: TGTGCCAGCGGGGCGGGCCGGGAGAACGAGCAGTACTTC. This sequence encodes CASGAGRENEQYF.

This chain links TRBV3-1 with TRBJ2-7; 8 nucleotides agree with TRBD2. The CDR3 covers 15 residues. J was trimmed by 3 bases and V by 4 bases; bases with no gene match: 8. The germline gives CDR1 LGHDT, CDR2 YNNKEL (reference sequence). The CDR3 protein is CASSLGGGPYYEQYF. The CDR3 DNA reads TGTGCCAGCAGCCTCGGCGGGGGGCCCTACTACGAGCAGTACTTC.

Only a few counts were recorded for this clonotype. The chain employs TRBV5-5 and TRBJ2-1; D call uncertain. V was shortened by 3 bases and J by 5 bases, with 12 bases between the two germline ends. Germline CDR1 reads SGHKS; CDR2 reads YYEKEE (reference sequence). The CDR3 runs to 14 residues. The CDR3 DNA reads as TGTGCCAGCAGCTGGGAACCCGGAGACAATGAGCAGTTCTTC. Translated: CASSWEPGDNEQFF.

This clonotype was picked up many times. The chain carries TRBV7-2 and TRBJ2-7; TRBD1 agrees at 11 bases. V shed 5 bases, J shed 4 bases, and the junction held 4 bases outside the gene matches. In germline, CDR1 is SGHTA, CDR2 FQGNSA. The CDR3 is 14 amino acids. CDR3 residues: CASSRGQGEYEQYF. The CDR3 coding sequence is TGTGCCAGCAGCAGGGGACAGGGGGAGTACGAGCAGTACTTC.

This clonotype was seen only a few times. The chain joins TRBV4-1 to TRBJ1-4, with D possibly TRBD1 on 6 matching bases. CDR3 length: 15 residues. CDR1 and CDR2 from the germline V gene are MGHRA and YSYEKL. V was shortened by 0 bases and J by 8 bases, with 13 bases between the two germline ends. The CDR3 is CASSQDDRYEEKLFF. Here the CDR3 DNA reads TGCGCCAGCAGCCAAGACGACAGGTATGAAGAAAAACTGTTTTTT.

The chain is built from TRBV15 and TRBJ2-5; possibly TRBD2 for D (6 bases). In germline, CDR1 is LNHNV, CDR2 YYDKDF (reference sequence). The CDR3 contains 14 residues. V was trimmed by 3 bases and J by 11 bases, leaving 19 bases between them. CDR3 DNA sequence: TGTGCCACCAGCAGGGAACGGACTGGGACTGAGCAGTACTTC. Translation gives CATSRERTGTEQYF. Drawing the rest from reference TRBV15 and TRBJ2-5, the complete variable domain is DAMVIQNPRYQVTQFGKPVTLSCSQTLNHNVMYWYQQKSSQAPKLLFHYYDKDFNNEADTPDNFQSRRPNTSFCFLDIRSPGLGDTAMYLCATSRERTGTEQYFGPGTRLLVL.

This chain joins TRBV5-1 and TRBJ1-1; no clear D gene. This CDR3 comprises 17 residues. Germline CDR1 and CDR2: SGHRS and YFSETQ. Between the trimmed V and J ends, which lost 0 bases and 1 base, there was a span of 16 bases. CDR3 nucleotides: TGCGCCAGCAGCTTGGAGGGTTCTTACCCGTCGAACACTGAAGCTTTCTTT. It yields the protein CASSLEGSYPSNTEAFF.

The CDR3 DNA is TGCAGTGCTAGGGGAGCGGAGGGCCACACAGATACGCAGTATTTT. Amino acid sequence: CSARGAEGHTDTQYF. The rearrangement joins TRBV20-1 to TRBJ2-3; perhaps TRBD2 as D (6 bases). Looked up from germline, CDR1 is DFQATT and CDR2 is SNEGSKA (reference sequence). V dropped 3 bases and J dropped 2 bases, with 15 bases sitting between them. CDR3 length equals 15 residues.

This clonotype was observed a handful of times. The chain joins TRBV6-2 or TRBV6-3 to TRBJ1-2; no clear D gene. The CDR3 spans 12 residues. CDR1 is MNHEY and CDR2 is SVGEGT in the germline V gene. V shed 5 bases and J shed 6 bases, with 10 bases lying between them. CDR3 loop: CASSEGKDGYTF. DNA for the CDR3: TGTGCCAGCAGTGAGGGTAAGGATGGCTACACCTTC.

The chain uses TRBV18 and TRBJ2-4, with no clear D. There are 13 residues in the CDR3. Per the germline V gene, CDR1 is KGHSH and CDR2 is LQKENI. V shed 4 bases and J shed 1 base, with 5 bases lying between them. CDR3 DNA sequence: TGTGCCAGCTCACAGGCGGCCAAAAACATTCAGTACTTC. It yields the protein CASSQAAKNIQYF. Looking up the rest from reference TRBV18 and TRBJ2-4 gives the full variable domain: NAGVMQNPRHLVRRRGQEARLRCSPMKGHSHVYWYRQLPEEGLKFMVYLQKENIIDESGMPKERFSAEFPKEGPSILRIQQVVRGDSAAYFCASSQAAKNIQYFGAGTRLSVL.

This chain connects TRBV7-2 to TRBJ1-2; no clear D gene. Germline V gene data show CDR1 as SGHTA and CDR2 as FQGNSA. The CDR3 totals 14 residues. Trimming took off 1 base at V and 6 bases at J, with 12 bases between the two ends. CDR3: CASSLVGPRDGYTF. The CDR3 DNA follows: TGTGCCAGCAGCTTAGTCGGACCACGGGATGGCTACACCTTC.

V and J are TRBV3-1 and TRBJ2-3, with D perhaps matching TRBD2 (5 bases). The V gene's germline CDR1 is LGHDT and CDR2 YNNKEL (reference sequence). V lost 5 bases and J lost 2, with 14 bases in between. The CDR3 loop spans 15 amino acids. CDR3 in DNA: TGTGCCAGCAGCTCCGAGGGCGCGTTCACAGATACGCAGTATTTT. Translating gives CASSSEGAFTDTQYF.

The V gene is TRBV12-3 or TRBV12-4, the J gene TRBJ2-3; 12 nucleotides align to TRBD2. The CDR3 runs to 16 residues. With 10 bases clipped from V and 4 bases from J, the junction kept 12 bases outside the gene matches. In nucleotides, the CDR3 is TGTGCCAACAGGTCCCCCCTAGCGGGGGGGGCAGATACGCAGTATTTT. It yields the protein CANRSPLAGGADTQYF.